This T cell receptor (beta chain) originates from a study of T cell responses to AZD1222 COVID-19 vaccine. Study-wide context: Pooled in the analysis were second doses at about 4 or about 12 weeks.

V was cut by 4 bases and J by 0 bases, with 13 bases left in between. The CDR3 runs to 15 residues. Germline assignment: CDR1 SGHRS and CDR2 YFSETQ. Only in-frame clones appear in the TCRdb table, and some are missing; sequencing was by immunoSEQ multiplex PCR. The sample shows some 150,000 clones, 93% of them seen only once. Findings and limits, study-wide: Without day 14 samples, only post-peak T cell repertoires were studied. Clonal diversity was possibly underestimated, and white British individuals and females predominated among donors.

A note on this clone: Its antigen is still unknown.

Here the sequenced sample was peripheral blood, taken on day 0 of AZD1222 vaccination. The receptor was derived from an adult in good health. The V and J genes are TRBV5-1 and TRBJ1-1; a possible D gene is TRBD1 (5 bases). In DNA, the CDR3 is TGCGCCAGCAGCCCGGCGGGGACGGTGAACACTGAAGCTTTCTTT. It encodes CASSPAGTVNTEAFF. The whole variable domain, remainder taken from reference TRBV5-1 and TRBJ1-1, is KAGVTQTPRYLIKTRGQQVTLSCSPISGHRSVSWYQQTPGQGLQFLFEYFSETQRNKGNFPGRFSGRQFSNSRSEMNVSTLELGDSALYLCASSPAGTVNTEAFFGQGTRLTVV.